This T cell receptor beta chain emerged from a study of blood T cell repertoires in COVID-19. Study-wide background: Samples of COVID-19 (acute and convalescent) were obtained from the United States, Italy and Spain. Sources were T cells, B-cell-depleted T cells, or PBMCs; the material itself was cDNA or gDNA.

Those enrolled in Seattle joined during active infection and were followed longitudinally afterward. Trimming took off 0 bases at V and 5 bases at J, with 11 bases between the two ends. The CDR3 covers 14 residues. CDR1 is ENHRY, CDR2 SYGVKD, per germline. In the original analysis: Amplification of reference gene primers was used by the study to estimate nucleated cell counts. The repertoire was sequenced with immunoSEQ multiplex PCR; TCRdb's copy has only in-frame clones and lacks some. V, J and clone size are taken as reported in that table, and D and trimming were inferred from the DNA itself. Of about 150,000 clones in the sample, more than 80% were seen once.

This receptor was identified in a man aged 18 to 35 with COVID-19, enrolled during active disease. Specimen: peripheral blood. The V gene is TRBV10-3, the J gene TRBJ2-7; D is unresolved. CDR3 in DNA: TGTGCCATCAGTGAGTCGATACTCCCCCACGAGCAGTACTTC. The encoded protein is CAISESILPHEQYF.